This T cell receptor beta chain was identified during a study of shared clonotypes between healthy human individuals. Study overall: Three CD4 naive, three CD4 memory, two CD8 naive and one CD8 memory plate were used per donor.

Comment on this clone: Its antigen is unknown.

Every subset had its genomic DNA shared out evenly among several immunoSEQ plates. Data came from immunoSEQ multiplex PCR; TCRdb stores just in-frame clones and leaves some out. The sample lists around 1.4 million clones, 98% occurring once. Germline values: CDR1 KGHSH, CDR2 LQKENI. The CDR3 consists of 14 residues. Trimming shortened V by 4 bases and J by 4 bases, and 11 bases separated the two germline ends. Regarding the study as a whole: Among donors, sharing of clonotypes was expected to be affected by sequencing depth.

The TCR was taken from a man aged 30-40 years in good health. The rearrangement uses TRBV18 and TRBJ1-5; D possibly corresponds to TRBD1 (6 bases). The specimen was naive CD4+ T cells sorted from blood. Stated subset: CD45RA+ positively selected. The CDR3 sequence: CASSLGQLNQPQHF. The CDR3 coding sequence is TGTGCCAGCTCACTAGGACAGTTAAATCAGCCCCAGCATTTT.